This T cell receptor (beta chain) emerged from a study of response to subunit inactivated influenza vaccine. Regarding the study as a whole: Authors suggested each seasonal influenza vaccination recruits few new T cells.

TCRdb reprocessed the RT-PCR reads with MiXCR, giving one entry per CDR3 protein. The data contain 430,000 or so distinct CDR3 sequences, 11% of them seen just once; the ten biggest clones take up 10% to 15%. Turning to this clonotype: Its antigen is unknown.

The source material was PBMCs from blood, sampled 40 to 50 days after vaccination. The origin of this receptor is a man aged 50-60 years who received an inactivated influenza vaccine.

The chain's CDR3 is CSASRPEEQPQHF. CDR3 coding DNA: TGCAGTGCTAGCCGGCCTGAAGAACAGCCCCAGCATTTT. The J gene is TRBJ1-5, the V gene TRBV20-1; D remains unclear. The V end lost 3 bases, the J end lost 7 bases, and 13 bases lay between the germline ends. The germline V gene has CDR1 DFQATT and CDR2 SNEGSKA (reference sequence). This CDR3 region has 13 residues.